The 30 T cell receptor beta chains below come from one sample, sequenced in a study of blood T cell repertoires in COVID-19. Clones were sequenced by immunoSEQ multiplex PCR, and TCRdb holds only the in-frame ones, with some missing. The top ten clones hold 6% to 8.5% of a sample with tens of thousands of clones, approximately 91% of them seen once. The specimen sequenced was peripheral blood. Every receptor here comes from a man between 65 and 80 years old with acute or convalescent COVID-19.

V gene TRBV9 combines with J gene TRBJ1-2; D is perhaps TRBD1 (5 bases). The germline CDR1 and CDR2 sequences are SGDLS and YYNGEE. Trimming shortened V by 0 bases and J by 8 bases, and 14 bases separated the two germline ends. This CDR3 contains 14 residues. The CDR3 region is CASSVEAGVGGYTF. CDR3 DNA sequence: TGTGCCAGCAGCGTAGAAGCGGGGGTAGGCGGCTACACCTTC.

This chain joins TRBV7-2 and TRBJ1-2; the match to TRBD1 covers 8 bases. CDR1 is SGHTA, CDR2 FQGNSA, per germline. CDR3 length equals 15 residues. Unmatched junction bases numbered 8, after V lost 0 bases and J lost 8 bases. CDR3 sequence: CASSLAPGGGGGYTF. The CDR3 coding sequence is TGTGCCAGCAGCTTAGCGCCAGGGGGCGGTGGGGGCTACACCTTC.

This clone was found a few times. V and J are TRBV29-1 and TRBJ2-7, with TRBD2 matching 8 bases. The CDR3 sequence is 14 residues long. Germline V gives CDR1 SQVTM, CDR2 ANQGSEA. V shed 6 bases and J 3 bases; nucleotides not matched to a gene: 10. This chain's CDR3 is CSVALTSAFYEQYF. The CDR3 DNA follows: TGCAGCGTGGCCCTGACTAGCGCTTTCTACGAGCAGTACTTC.

This chain connects TRBV19 to TRBJ2-4, with a possible D match to TRBD1 (5 bases). Germline V gene lookup returns CDR1 LNHDA and CDR2 SQIVND (reference sequence). The V and J ends lost 3 bases and 4 bases respectively, with 16 bases between them. This CDR3 is built from 16 residues. CDR3 region: CASSINRTLGKNIQYF. The CDR3 coding sequence is TGTGCCAGTAGTATTAACCGGACATTGGGGAAAAACATTCAGTACTTC.

The chain couples TRBV2 to TRBJ2-3; possible D gene TRBD1, 5 bases. This CDR3 spans 14 amino acids. CDR1 and CDR2 (germline): SNHLY, FYNNEI. V was trimmed by 3 bases and J by 2 bases, leaving 9 bases between them. The CDR3 here is CASSEGRFTDTQYF. For the CDR3, the DNA is TGTGCCAGCAGTGAGGGGCGGTTCACAGATACGCAGTATTTT. Using reference TRBV2 and TRBJ2-3 for the parts outside the CDR3, the full variable domain is EPEVTQTPSHQVTQMGQEVILRCVPISNHLYFYWYRQILGQKVEFLVSFYNNEISEKSEIFDDQFSVERPDGSNFTLKIRSTKLEDSAMYFCASSEGRFTDTQYFGPGTRLTVL.

V usage is TRBV7-8 and J usage is TRBJ2-3, with 11 bases that match TRBD1. The ends lost 2 bases at V and 4 bases at J; junction bases unmatched: 5. The CDR3 loop spans 16 amino acids. The germline gives CDR1 SGHVS, CDR2 FQNEAQ. This CDR3 is CASSLPGTGGADTQYF. CDR3 DNA sequence: TGTGCCAGCAGCTTACCGGGGACAGGGGGTGCAGATACGCAGTATTTT.

This chain connects TRBV6-2 or TRBV6-3 to TRBJ2-1, with 11 positions matching TRBD2. V shed 1 base, J shed 5 bases, and the junction held 10 bases outside the gene matches. The germline V gene encodes CDR1 MNHEY and CDR2 SVGEGT. CDR3 length: 18 residues. CDR3 protein: CASSYLPQTSGRHNEQFF. In nucleotides, the CDR3 is TGTGCCAGCAGTTACTTGCCCCAAACTAGCGGGAGACACAATGAGCAGTTCTTC.

The chain uses TRBV2 and TRBJ2-1; 7 bases map to TRBD1. CDR1 SNHLY and CDR2 FYNNEI come from the germline V gene. The CDR3 runs to 15 residues. Trimming removed 6 bases from V and 0 bases from J; junction bases left unmatched: 5. This CDR3 reads CASSRGQSSYNEQFF. Here the CDR3 DNA reads TGTGCCAGCAGCAGGGGACAGAGCTCCTACAATGAGCAGTTCTTC.

The chain uses TRBV5-1 and TRBJ2-7; 12 bases are shared with TRBD2. The CDR3 sequence is 14 residues long. CDR1 SGHRS and CDR2 YFSETQ come from the germline V gene. J gave up 5 bases and V 6 bases, and 6 bases lay outside the gene matches. This CDR3 reads CASTTSGRTDEQYF. The CDR3 nucleotides read TGCGCCAGCACTACTAGCGGGAGGACAGACGAGCAGTACTTC.

This chain connects TRBV18 to TRBJ1-3, with 9 bases matching TRBD1. The germline CDR1 and CDR2 sequences are KGHSH and LQKENI. CDR3 size: 15 residues. V lost 3 bases to trimming and J lost 0 bases; unmatched junction nucleotides: 0. Here the CDR3 DNA reads TGTGCCAGCTCACCGGGACAGGGCTCTGGAAACACCATATATTTT. This translates into CASSPGQGSGNTIYF. Using reference TRBV18 and TRBJ1-3 for the parts outside the CDR3, the full variable domain is NAGVMQNPRHLVRRRGQEARLRCSPMKGHSHVYWYRQLPEEGLKFMVYLQKENIIDESGMPKERFSAEFPKEGPSILRIQQVVRGDSAAYFCASSPGQGSGNTIYFGEGSWLTVV.

The rearrangement joins TRBV5-1 to TRBJ2-1; D may be TRBD1 (5 bases). There are 14 residues in the CDR3. The germline V gene has CDR1 SGHRS and CDR2 YFSETQ. V lost 0 bases to trimming and J lost 5 bases, with 9 bases between them. The CDR3 spells CASSLEGIDNEQFF. CDR3 coding DNA: TGCGCCAGCAGCTTGGAGGGGATTGACAATGAGCAGTTCTTC.

The chain carries TRBV7-2 and TRBJ1-5; tentatively, D is TRBD1 (6 bases). CDR1 and CDR2 (germline): SGHTA, FQGNSA. With 2 bases removed from V and 1 base from J, the gap between germline ends came to 9 bases. The CDR3 is made up of 15 amino acids. CDR3 protein: CASSLTGKSNQPQHF. In DNA, the CDR3 is TGTGCCAGCAGCTTAACAGGGAAGAGCAATCAGCCCCAGCATTTT. Combining the CDR3 with reference TRBV7-2 and TRBJ1-5 gives the whole variable domain GAGVSQSPSNKVTEKGKDVELRCDPISGHTALYWYRQSLGQGLEFLIYFQGNSAPDKSGLPSDRFSAERTGGSVSTLTIQRTQQEDSAVYLCASSLTGKSNQPQHFGDGTRLSIL.

The chain joins TRBV20-1 to TRBJ2-7; 10 positions match TRBD2. The CDR3 contains 14 residues. Per the germline V gene, CDR1 is DFQATT and CDR2 is SNEGSKA (reference sequence). V gave up 3 bases and J gave up 6 bases; unmatched junction bases: 8. The CDR3 sequence is CSASGAGGPSEQYF. CDR3 sequence (DNA): TGCAGTGCTAGTGGAGCGGGAGGGCCCTCCGAGCAGTACTTC.

Here the CDR3 reads CASSFLGGEKLFF. The CDR3 DNA follows: TGTGCCAGCAGCTTCCTGGGGGGTGAAAAACTGTTTTTT. This sequence joins TRBV7-9 and TRBJ1-4, with D possibly being TRBD1 (5 bases). CDR1 is SEHNR, CDR2 FQNEAQ, per germline (reference sequence). Trimming shortened V by 3 bases and J by 7 bases, and 9 bases separated the two germline ends. The CDR3 consists of 13 residues.

The V and J genes are TRBV27 and TRBJ2-7, with TRBD2 matching over 8 bases. The CDR3 is made up of 17 amino acids. The trim removed 3 bases at V and 7 bases at J, leaving 17 bases unmatched. The germline V gene encodes CDR1 MNHEY and CDR2 SMNVEV (reference sequence). The CDR3 loop reads CASSLARWRAGVNEQYF. The CDR3 region has the DNA TGTGCCAGCAGTTTGGCCAGATGGCGAGCGGGAGTAAATGAGCAGTACTTC.

DNA for the CDR3: TGTGCCAGCTGTAGATATACCTACGAGCAGTACTTC. Amino acid sequence: CASCRYTYEQYF. The gene calls are TRBV25-1 and TRBJ2-7, with D hard to call. The CDR3 spans 12 residues. Germline assignment: CDR1 MGHDK and CDR2 SYGVNS. Trimming removed 8 bases at V and 2 bases at J, with 10 bases between.

This chain connects TRBV5-1 to TRBJ2-3, with D possibly matching TRBD2 (6 bases). The CDR3 has 14 residues. V was shortened by 5 bases and J by 3 bases, with 13 bases between the two germline ends. CDR1 is SGHRS and CDR2 is YFSETQ in the germline V gene. CDR3 sequence: CASRSGTSTDTQYF. CDR3 bases: TGCGCCAGCAGGTCCGGGACTTCTACAGATACGCAGTATTTT.

V gene TRBV24-1 combines with J gene TRBJ2-7, with 8 nucleotides matching TRBD1. Germline-derived CDR1 and CDR2 are KGHDR and SFDVKD. CDR3 length: 14 residues. Trimming at V came to 4 bases and at J to 3 bases, leaving 4 bases not matched to a gene. The DNA for the CDR3 is TGTGCCACCAGTGACCCCGGACAGGGCTACGAGCAGTACTTC. Residues: CATSDPGQGYEQYF.

The genes are TRBV10-3 and TRBJ2-1; 7 nucleotides agree with TRBD2. The CDR3 has 15 amino acids. The trim removed 5 bases at V and 4 bases at J, leaving 8 bases unmatched. Germline assignment: CDR1 ENHRY and CDR2 SYGVKD. The CDR3 DNA is TGTGCCATCAGTAGCGGGGTGGTTAGTTACAATGAGCAGTTCTTC. Protein product: CAISSGVVSYNEQFF.

The chain is built from TRBV5-1 and TRBJ1-5; 11 bases fit TRBD1. This CDR3 contains 15 residues. Trimming cost V 0 bases and J 7 bases; bases outside gene matches: 3. Germline V gene lookup returns CDR1 SGHRS and CDR2 YFSETQ. The CDR3, as DNA: TGCGCCAGCAGCTTGGATGGGACAGGGGGGCAGCCCCAGCATTTT. Its translation is CASSLDGTGGQPQHF.

This clone was detected only once. This rearrangement joins TRBV3-1 (or the pseudogene TRBV3-2) to TRBJ2-2, with 9 bases fitting TRBD1. CDR3 length: 14 residues. Germline assignment: CDR1 LGHDT and CDR2 YNNKEL (reference sequence). With 5 bases clipped from V and 3 bases from J, the junction kept 1 base outside the gene matches. The chain's CDR3 is CASSWTGDTGELFF. CDR3 nucleotide sequence: TGTGCCAGCAGCTGGACAGGGGACACCGGGGAGCTGTTTTTT.

CDR3 region: CASNGGGAYNEQFF. CDR3 sequence (DNA): TGCGCCAGCAATGGCGGGGGGGCCTACAATGAGCAGTTCTTC. The V gene is TRBV5-1, the J gene TRBJ2-1; 9 nucleotides align to TRBD2. After removal of 6 bases from V and 2 bases from J, the junction contained 3 bases not matched to a gene. The CDR3 extends over 14 amino acids. Per the germline V gene, CDR1 is SGHRS and CDR2 is YFSETQ.

This clone has only one observation. The rearrangement joins TRBV5-4 to TRBJ1-2; unclear D gene. Germline V gene sequence: CDR1 SGHNT, CDR2 YYREEE (reference sequence). The CDR3 extends over 16 amino acids. Between the trimmed V and J ends, which lost 4 bases and 1 base, there was a span of 17 bases. CDR3: CASSLARQTHNYGYTF. CDR3 in DNA: TGTGCCAGCAGCCTCGCTCGGCAGACACATAACTATGGCTACACCTTC.

The chain is built from TRBV6-5 and TRBJ2-2; D is possibly TRBD2 (6 bases). Germline-derived CDR1 and CDR2 are MNHEY and SVGAGI. Trimming cost V 5 bases and J 6 bases, with 16 bases left between them. The CDR3 contains 15 residues. CDR3 sequence reads: CASSPVGGFAGELFF. Here the CDR3 DNA reads TGTGCCAGCAGTCCCGTGGGGGGTTTCGCCGGGGAGCTGTTTTTT.

This chain uses TRBV4-3 with TRBJ2-5, with 8 bases that match TRBD2. The CDR3 covers 15 residues. CDR1 is LGHNA and CDR2 is YSLEER in the germline V gene. V lost 3 bases and J lost 5; bases outside the gene matches: 8. The CDR3 loop is CASSQVSGARETQYF. DNA of the CDR3: TGCGCCAGCAGCCAGGTTAGCGGGGCCCGGGAGACCCAGTACTTC.

The CDR3 region has the DNA TGTGCCAGCCGACCGTCGGGGAATGAGCAGTTCTTC. Its protein product is CASRPSGNEQFF. V and J are TRBV7-2 and TRBJ2-1; TRBD2 is a possible D gene (5 bases). Germline V gene sequence: CDR1 SGHTA, CDR2 FQGNSA. The CDR3 contains 12 residues. V lost 8 bases, J lost 7 bases, and 12 bases lay in between.

The chain recombines TRBV10-3 with TRBJ1-5; D is possibly TRBD1 (6 bases). V was clipped by 3 bases and J by 6 bases, with 12 bases between them. Looked up from germline, CDR1 is ENHRY and CDR2 is SYGVKD. The CDR3 contains 14 residues. CDR3 loop: CAISDVGAGQPQHF. In DNA, the CDR3 is TGTGCCATCAGTGACGTGGGGGCGGGTCAGCCCCAGCATTTT.

This chain joins TRBV19 and TRBJ1-5; D uncertain. Germline loops: CDR1 LNHDA, CDR2 SQIVND (reference sequence). The CDR3 length is 13 residues. Trimming stripped 6 bases from V and 2 bases from J, with 8 bases between. In DNA form, the CDR3 reads TGTGCCAGTAGCTCGAGGGGCAATCAGCCCCAGCATTTT. Its translation is CASSSRGNQPQHF.

The chain employs TRBV7-9 and TRBJ1-5, with a tentative D call TRBD1 (6 bases). V lost 0 bases and J 6 bases, leaving 12 bases between the germline ends. There are 15 residues in the CDR3. Per the germline V gene, CDR1 is SEHNR and CDR2 is FQNEAQ (reference sequence). CDR3 amino acids: CASSLAEGGSQPQHF. The CDR3 DNA reads TGTGCCAGCAGCTTAGCGGAGGGGGGGAGTCAGCCCCAGCATTTT.

The chain links TRBV7-2 to TRBJ2-1; maybe TRBD2 (5 bases). V was cut by 5 bases and J by 4 bases, with 15 bases left in between. The CDR3 loop spans 15 amino acids. CDR1 is SGHTA and CDR2 is FQGNSA in the germline V gene. CDR3 sequence (DNA): TGTGCCAGCAGCCCCCGGGATTCCACATACAATGAGCAGTTCTTC. Translating it yields CASSPRDSTYNEQFF.